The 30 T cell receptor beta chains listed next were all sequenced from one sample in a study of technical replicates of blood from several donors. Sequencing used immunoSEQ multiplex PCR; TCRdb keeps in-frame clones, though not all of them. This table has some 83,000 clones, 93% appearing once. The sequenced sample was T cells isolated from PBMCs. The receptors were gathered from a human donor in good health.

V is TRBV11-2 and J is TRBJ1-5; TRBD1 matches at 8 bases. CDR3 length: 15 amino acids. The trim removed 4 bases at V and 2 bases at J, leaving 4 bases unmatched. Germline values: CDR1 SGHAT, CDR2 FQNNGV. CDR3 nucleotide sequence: TGTGCCAGCAGCTCATCGGGACAGGGCAATCAGCCCCAGCATTTT. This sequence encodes CASSSSGQGNQPQHF.

The CDR3 here is CASSLGLAQQYF. The CDR3 bases are TGTGCCAGCAGTTTAGGACTAGCTCAGCAGTATTTT. V is TRBV28 and J is TRBJ2-3, with 8 bases identical to TRBD2. V was clipped by 2 bases and J by 11 bases; unmatched bases: 3. CDR1 is MDHEN, CDR2 SYDVKM, per germline. The CDR3 is 12 amino acids.

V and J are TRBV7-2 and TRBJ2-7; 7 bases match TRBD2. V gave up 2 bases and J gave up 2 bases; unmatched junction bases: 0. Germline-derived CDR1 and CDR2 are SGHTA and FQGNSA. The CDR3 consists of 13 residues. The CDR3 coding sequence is TGTGCCAGCAGCTTACTAGCGGCCTACGAGCAGTACTTC. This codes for CASSLLAAYEQYF.

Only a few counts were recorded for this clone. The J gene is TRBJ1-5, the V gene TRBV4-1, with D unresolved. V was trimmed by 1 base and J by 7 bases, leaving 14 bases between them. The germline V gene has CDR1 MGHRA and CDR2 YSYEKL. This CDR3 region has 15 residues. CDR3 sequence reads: CASSQVTVRGQPQHF. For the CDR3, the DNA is TGCGCCAGCAGCCAAGTAACCGTAAGAGGCCAGCCCCAGCATTTT.

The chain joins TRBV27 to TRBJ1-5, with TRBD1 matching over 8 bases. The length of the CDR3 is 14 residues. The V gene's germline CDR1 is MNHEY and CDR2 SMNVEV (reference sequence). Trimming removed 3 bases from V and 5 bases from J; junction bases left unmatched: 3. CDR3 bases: TGTGCCAGCAGTTTGGCAGGGGGCGATCAGCCCCAGCATTTT. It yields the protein CASSLAGGDQPQHF.

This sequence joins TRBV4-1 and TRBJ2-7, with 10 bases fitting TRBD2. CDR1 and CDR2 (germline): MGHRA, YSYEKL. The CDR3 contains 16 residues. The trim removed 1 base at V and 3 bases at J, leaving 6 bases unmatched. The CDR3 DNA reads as TGCGCCAGCAGCCAAGCCCTGGGACTAGCGTTCTACGAGCAGTACTTC. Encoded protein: CASSQALGLAFYEQYF.

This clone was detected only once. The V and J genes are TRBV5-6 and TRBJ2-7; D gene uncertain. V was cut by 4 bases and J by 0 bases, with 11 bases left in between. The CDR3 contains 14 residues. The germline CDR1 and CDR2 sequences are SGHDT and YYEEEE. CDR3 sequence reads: CASSPPSNSYEQYF. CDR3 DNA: TGTGCCAGCAGCCCCCCTAGTAACTCCTACGAGCAGTACTTC.

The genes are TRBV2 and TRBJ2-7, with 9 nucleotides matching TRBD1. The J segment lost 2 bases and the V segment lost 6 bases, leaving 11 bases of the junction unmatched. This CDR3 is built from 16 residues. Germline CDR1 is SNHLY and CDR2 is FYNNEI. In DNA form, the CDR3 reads TGTGCCAGCAGCGTCATTGGACAGGGGCAAGCCTACGAGCAGTACTTC. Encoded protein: CASSVIGQGQAYEQYF. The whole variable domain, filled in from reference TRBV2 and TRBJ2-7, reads EPEVTQTPSHQVTQMGQEVILRCVPISNHLYFYWYRQILGQKVEFLVSFYNNEISEKSEIFDDQFSVERPDGSNFTLKIRSTKLEDSAMYFCASSVIGQGQAYEQYFGPGTRLTVT.

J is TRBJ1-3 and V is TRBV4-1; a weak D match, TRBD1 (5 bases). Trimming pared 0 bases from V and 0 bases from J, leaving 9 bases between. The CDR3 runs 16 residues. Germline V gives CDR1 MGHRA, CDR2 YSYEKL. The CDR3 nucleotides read TGCGCCAGCAGCCAAGATTGGGGCAGCTCTGGAAACACCATATATTTT. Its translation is CASSQDWGSSGNTIYF.

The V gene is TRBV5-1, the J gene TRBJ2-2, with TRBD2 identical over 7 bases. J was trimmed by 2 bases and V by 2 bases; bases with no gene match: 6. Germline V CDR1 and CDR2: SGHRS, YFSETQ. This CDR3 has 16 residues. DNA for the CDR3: TGCGCCAGCAGCTTAGGACTAGGTGGTAACACCGGGGAGCTGTTTTTT. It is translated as CASSLGLGGNTGELFF. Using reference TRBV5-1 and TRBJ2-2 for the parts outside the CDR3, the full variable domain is KAGVTQTPRYLIKTRGQQVTLSCSPISGHRSVSWYQQTPGQGLQFLFEYFSETQRNKGNFPGRFSGRQFSNSRSEMNVSTLELGDSALYLCASSLGLGGNTGELFFGEGSRLTVL.

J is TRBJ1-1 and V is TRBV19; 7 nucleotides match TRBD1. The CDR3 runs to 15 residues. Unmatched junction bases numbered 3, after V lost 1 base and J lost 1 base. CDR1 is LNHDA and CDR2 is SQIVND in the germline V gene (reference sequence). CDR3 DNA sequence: TGTGCCAGTAGTATAGGGGACAGAGAGAACACTGAAGCTTTCTTT. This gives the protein CASSIGDRENTEAFF.

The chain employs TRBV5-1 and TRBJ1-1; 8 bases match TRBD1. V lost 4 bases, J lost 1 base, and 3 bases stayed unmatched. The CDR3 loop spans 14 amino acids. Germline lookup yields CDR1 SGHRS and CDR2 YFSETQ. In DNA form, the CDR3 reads TGCGCCAGCAGCGCCGGGACAGGGAACACTGAAGCTTTCTTT. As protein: CASSAGTGNTEAFF.

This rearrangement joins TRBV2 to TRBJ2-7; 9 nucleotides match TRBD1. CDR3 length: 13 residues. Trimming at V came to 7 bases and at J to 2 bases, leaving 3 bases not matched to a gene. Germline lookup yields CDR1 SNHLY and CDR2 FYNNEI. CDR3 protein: CASTGTGTYEQYF. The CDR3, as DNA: TGTGCCAGCACCGGGACAGGGACCTACGAGCAGTACTTC. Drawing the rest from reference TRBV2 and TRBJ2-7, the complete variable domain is EPEVTQTPSHQVTQMGQEVILRCVPISNHLYFYWYRQILGQKVEFLVSFYNNEISEKSEIFDDQFSVERPDGSNFTLKIRSTKLEDSAMYFCASTGTGTYEQYFGPGTRLTVT.

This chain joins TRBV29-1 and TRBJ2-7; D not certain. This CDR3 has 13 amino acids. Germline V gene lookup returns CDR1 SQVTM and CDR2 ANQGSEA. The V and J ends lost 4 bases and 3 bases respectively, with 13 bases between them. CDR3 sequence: CSVVQANFYEQYF. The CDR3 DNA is TGCAGCGTTGTTCAGGCCAACTTCTACGAGCAGTACTTC.

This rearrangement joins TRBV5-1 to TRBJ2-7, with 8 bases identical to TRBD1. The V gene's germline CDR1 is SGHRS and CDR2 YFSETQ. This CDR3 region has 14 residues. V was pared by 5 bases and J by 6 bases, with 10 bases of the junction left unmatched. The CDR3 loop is CASSFDRGPSEQYF. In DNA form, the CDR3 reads TGCGCCAGCAGTTTCGACAGGGGACCCAGCGAGCAGTACTTC.

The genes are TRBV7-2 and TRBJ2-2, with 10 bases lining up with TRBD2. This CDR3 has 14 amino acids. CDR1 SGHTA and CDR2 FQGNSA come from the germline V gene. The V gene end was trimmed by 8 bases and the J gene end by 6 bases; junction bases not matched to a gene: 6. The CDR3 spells CASGKREGPGELFF. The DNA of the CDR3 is TGTGCCAGCGGAAAGCGGGAGGGCCCCGGGGAGCTGTTTTTT.

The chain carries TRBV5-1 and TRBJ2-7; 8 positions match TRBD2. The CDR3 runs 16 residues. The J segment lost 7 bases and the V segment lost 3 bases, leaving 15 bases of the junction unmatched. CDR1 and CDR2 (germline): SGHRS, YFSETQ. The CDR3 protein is CASSWGFQRERWEQYF. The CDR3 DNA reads TGCGCCAGCAGCTGGGGCTTCCAGCGGGAGCGGTGGGAGCAGTACTTC.

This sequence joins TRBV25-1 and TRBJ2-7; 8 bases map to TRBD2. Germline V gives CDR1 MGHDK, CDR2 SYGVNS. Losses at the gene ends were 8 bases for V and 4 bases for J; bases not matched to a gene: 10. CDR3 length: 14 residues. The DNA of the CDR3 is TGTGCCAGCTCAGGTACGGGAGGGCTTTACGAGCAGTACTTC. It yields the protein CASSGTGGLYEQYF.

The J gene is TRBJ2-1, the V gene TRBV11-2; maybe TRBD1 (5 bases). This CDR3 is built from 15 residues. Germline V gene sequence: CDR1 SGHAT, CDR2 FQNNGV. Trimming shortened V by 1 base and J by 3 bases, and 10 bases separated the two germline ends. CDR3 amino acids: CASSLGGEYYNEQFF. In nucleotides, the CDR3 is TGTGCCAGCAGCTTAGGGGGCGAGTACTACAATGAGCAGTTCTTC.

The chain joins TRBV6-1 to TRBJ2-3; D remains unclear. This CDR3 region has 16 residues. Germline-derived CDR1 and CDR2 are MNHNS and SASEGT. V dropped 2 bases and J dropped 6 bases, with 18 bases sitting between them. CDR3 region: CASSEIGAGLRDTQYF. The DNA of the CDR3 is TGTGCCAGCAGTGAAATCGGTGCAGGTCTACGGGATACGCAGTATTTT.

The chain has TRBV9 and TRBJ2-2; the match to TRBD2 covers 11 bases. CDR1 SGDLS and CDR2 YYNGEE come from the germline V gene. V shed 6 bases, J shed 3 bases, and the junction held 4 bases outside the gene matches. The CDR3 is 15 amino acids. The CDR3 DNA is TGTGCCAGCAAGACTAGCGGGACCGACACCGGGGAGCTGTTTTTT. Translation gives CASKTSGTDTGELFF.

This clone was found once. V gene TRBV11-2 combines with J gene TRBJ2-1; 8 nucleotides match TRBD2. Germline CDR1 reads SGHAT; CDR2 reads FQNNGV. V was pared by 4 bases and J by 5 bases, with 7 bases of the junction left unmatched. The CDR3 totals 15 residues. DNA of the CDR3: TGTGCCAGCAGCTCCTTCGGGAGGGAGGACAATGAGCAGTTCTTC. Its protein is CASSSFGREDNEQFF.

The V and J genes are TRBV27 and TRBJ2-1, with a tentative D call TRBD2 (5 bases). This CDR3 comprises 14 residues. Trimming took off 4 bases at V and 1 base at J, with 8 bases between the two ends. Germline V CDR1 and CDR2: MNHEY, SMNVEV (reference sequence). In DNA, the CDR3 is TGTGCCAGCAGTTCTGGAGGTTCCTACAATGAGCAGTTCTTC. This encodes CASSSGGSYNEQFF.

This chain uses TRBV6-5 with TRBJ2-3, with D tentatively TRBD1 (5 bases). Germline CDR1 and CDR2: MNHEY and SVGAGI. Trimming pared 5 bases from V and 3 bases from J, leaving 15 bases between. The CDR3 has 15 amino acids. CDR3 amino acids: CASSAPGIWTDTQYF. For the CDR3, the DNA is TGTGCCAGCAGTGCTCCAGGGATATGGACAGATACGCAGTATTTT.

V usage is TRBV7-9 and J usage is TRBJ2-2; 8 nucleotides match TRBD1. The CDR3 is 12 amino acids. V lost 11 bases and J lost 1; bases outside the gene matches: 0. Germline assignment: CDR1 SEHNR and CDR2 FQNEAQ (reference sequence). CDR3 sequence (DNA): TGTGCCGGGACAGGGAACACCGGGGAGCTGTTTTTT. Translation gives CAGTGNTGELFF.

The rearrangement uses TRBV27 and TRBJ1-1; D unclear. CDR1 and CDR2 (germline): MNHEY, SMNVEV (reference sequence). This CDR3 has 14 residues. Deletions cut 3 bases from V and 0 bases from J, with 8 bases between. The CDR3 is CASSFFGLNTEAFF. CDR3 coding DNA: TGTGCCAGCAGTTTTTTCGGGTTGAACACTGAAGCTTTCTTT.

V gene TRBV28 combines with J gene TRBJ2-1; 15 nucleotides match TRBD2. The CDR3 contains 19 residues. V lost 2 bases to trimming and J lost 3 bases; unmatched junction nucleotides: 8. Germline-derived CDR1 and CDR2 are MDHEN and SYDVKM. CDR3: CASSLRTSGRAGGYNEQFF. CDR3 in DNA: TGTGCCAGCAGTTTAAGGACTAGCGGGAGGGCCGGTGGCTACAATGAGCAGTTCTTC. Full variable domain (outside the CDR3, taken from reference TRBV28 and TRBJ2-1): DVKVTQSSRYLVKRTGEKVFLECVQDMDHENMFWYRQDPGLGLRLIYFSYDVKMKEKGDIPEGYSVSREKKERFSLILESASTNQTSMYLCASSLRTSGRAGGYNEQFFGPGTRLTVL.

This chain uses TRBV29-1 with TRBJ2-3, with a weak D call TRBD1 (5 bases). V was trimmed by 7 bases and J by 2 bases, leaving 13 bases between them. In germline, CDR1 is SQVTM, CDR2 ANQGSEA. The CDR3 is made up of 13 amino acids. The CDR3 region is CSELAGITDTQYF. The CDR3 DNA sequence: TGCAGCGAGTTAGCAGGGATCACAGATACGCAGTATTTT.

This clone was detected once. This CDR3 reads CASSFGSGSTDTQYF. In DNA form, the CDR3 reads TGTGCCAGCAGCTTCGGTAGCGGGAGTACAGATACGCAGTATTTT. The chain links TRBV11-3 to TRBJ2-3, with 9 bases identical to TRBD2. Trimming cost V 3 bases and J 3 bases; bases outside gene matches: 4. The CDR3 loop spans 15 amino acids. CDR1 and CDR2 from the germline V gene are SGHNT and YENEEA.

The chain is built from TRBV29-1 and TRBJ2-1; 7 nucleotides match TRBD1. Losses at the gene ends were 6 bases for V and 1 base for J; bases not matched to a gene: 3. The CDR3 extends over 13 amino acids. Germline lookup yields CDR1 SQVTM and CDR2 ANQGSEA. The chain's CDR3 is CSVDRVSYNEQFF. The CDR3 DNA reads TGCAGCGTCGACAGGGTATCCTACAATGAGCAGTTCTTC.